One sample yielded the 12 T cell receptor beta chains listed below, sequenced in a study of liver allograft versus peripheral blood T cells. Study information: Transplanted livers and recipients' peripheral blood had their T cell receptor repertoires compared.

TCRdb reprocessed the reads via MiXCR and lists one record per CDR3 protein. This sample has around 12,000 distinct CDR3 sequences, with around 18% found just once. These receptors were obtained from a human patient who had a liver transplant. Some T cells could come from the graft donor.

The gene calls are TRBV11-2 and TRBJ2-7; the match to TRBD2 covers 10 bases. The CDR3 contains 16 residues. After removal of 5 bases from V and 5 bases from J, the junction contained 12 bases not matched to a gene. The germline CDR1 and CDR2 sequences are SGHAT and FQNNGV. The CDR3 nucleotides are TGTGCCAGCAGCCCAAGGGGGGCTAGCGGGGGCCACGAGCAGTACTTC. This sequence encodes CASSPRGASGGHEQYF.

At least ten counts were recorded for this clonotype. The chain carries TRBV7-2 and TRBJ2-1; 7 bases map to TRBD2. CDR1 is SGHTA and CDR2 is FQGNSA in the germline V gene. V lost 2 bases and J lost 2; bases outside the gene matches: 3. This CDR3 contains 15 residues. The CDR3 here is CASSLIGRPYNEQFF. The DNA for the CDR3 is TGTGCCAGCAGCTTAATCGGGAGGCCCTACAATGAGCAGTTCTTC.

This clonotype is medium-sized by share. CDR3 loop: CATSRDHQNTEAFF. CDR3 bases: TGTGCCACCAGCAGAGATCATCAGAACACTGAAGCTTTCTTT. This chain links TRBV15 with TRBJ1-1; D remains ambiguous. The CDR3 runs to 14 residues. V lost 0 bases to trimming and J lost 1 base, with 6 bases between them. Germline-derived CDR1 and CDR2 are LNHNV and YYDKDF (reference sequence).

This clonotype is judged medium-sized (0.01 to 0.1%). The V and J genes are TRBV18 and TRBJ2-2; 11 nucleotides line up with TRBD1. CDR3 size: 17 residues. The germline gives CDR1 KGHSH, CDR2 LQKENI. The trim removed 3 bases at V and 5 bases at J, leaving 8 bases unmatched. The CDR3 DNA reads as TGTGCCAGCTCACCGAGAGCCGGGACAGGGGGAACCGGGGAGCTGTTTTTT. Protein product: CASSPRAGTGGTGELFF. The full variable domain, in which reference TRBV18 and TRBJ2-2 provide the parts outside the CDR3, is NAGVMQNPRHLVRRRGQEARLRCSPMKGHSHVYWYRQLPEEGLKFMVYLQKENIIDESGMPKERFSAEFPKEGPSILRIQQVVRGDSAAYFCASSPRAGTGGTGELFFGEGSRLTVL.

The chain combines TRBV9 with TRBJ1-1; 9 nucleotides match TRBD1. The ends lost 6 bases at V and 5 bases at J; junction bases unmatched: 14. This CDR3 is built from 16 residues. The germline gives CDR1 SGDLS, CDR2 YYNGEE. The DNA of the CDR3 is TGTGCCAGCACGCGGAATCCGGGACAGGGTCCAACTGAAGCTTTCTTT. Amino acids: CASTRNPGQGPTEAFF.

The chain is built from TRBV6-5 and TRBJ1-6, with 9 bases that match TRBD1. Trimming at V came to 6 bases and at J to 7 bases, leaving 7 bases not matched to a gene. In germline, CDR1 is MNHEY, CDR2 SVGAGI. The CDR3 runs 15 residues. CDR3 residues: CASRLGQGLNSPLHF. The CDR3 DNA is TGTGCCAGCAGGCTAGGACAGGGGCTCAATTCACCCCTCCACTTT.

This clonotype has at least ten counts. The J gene is TRBJ1-1, the V gene TRBV7-9; a weak D match, TRBD1 (5 bases). V gave up 4 bases and J gave up 0 bases, with 12 bases separating them. Germline CDR1 SEHNR, CDR2 FQNEAQ (reference sequence). This CDR3 has 15 amino acids. The CDR3 reads CASSSPTDLNTEAFF. In DNA form, the CDR3 reads TGTGCCAGCAGCTCCCCGACAGACCTGAACACTGAAGCTTTCTTT.

The CDR3, as DNA: TGTGCCAGTAGAATCAGGGATCTGAACACTGAAGCTTTCTTT. Its translation: CASRIRDLNTEAFF. V is TRBV19 and J is TRBJ1-1; perhaps TRBD1 as D (5 bases). The germline CDR1 and CDR2 sequences are LNHDA and SQIVND (reference sequence). The CDR3 sequence is 14 residues long. Trimming removed 6 bases from V and 0 bases from J, with 11 bases in between. Full variable domain (remainder filled in from reference TRBV19 and TRBJ1-1): DGGITQSPKYLFRKEGQNVTLSCEQNLNHDAMYWYRQDPGQGLRLIYYSQIVNDFQKGDIAEGYSVSREKKESFPLTVTSAQKNPTAFYLCASRIRDLNTEAFFGQGTRLTVV.

This clonotype was counted only a few times. The rearrangement joins TRBV6-1 to TRBJ2-7; the D gene could be TRBD1 or TRBD2 (5 bases each). CDR3 size: 13 residues. Trimming left V 4 bases short and J 6 bases short, with 13 bases between. Germline lookup yields CDR1 MNHNS and CDR2 SASEGT. In DNA form, the CDR3 reads TGTGCCAGCAGTGCTAAGGTGGGACGCGAGCAGTACTTC. It specifies CASSAKVGREQYF.

The J gene is TRBJ1-2, the V gene TRBV5-6; D unclear. CDR3 length equals 13 residues. Trimming cost V 3 bases and J 7 bases, with 13 bases left between them. CDR1 is SGHDT and CDR2 is YYEEEE in the germline V gene. This chain's CDR3 is CASSSSGPFGYTF. Written as DNA, the CDR3 is TGTGCCAGCAGCTCGTCTGGGCCCTTTGGCTACACCTTC.

J is TRBJ1-1 and V is TRBV12-3 or TRBV12-4, with D perhaps matching TRBD1 (5 bases). The CDR3 consists of 14 residues. The ends were cut back, 2 bases at V and 5 bases at J, with 12 bases in the middle. The CDR3 DNA follows: TGTGCCAGCAGTTTACAGGGACGCTCTACTGAAGCTTTCTTT. Translating it yields CASSLQGRSTEAFF.

The genes are TRBV5-6 and TRBJ2-5; TRBD1 aligns across 7 bases. The germline V gene has CDR1 SGHDT and CDR2 YYEEEE. The CDR3 totals 13 residues. The V and J ends lost 2 bases and 5 bases, in that order; junction bases with no gene match: 3. CDR3 DNA: TGTGCCAGCAGCTTAAGGACAGGCGAGACCCAGTACTTC. It encodes CASSLRTGETQYF.